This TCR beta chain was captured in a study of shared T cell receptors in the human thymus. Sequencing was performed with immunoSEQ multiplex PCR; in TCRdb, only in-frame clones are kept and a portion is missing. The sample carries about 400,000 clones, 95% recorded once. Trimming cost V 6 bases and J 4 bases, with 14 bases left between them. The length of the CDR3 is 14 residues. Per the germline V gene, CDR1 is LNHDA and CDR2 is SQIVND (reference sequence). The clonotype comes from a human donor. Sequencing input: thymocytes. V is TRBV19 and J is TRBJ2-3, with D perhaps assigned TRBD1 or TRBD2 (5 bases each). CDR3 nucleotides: TGTGCCAGTAGCCCCAAGAGGGGCCCAGATACGCAGTATTTT. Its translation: CASSPKRGPDTQYF.